A single TCR beta chain is shown here with its context. This sample was included in a study of blood T cell repertoires in COVID-19. Sequencing was performed with immunoSEQ multiplex PCR; in TCRdb, only in-frame clones are kept and a portion is missing. This repertoire shows hundreds of thousands of clones, 90% found once; its top ten account for more than 0.85%. This CDR3 region has 12 residues. V lost 2 bases to trimming and J lost 4 bases, with 5 bases between them. Germline CDR1 reads MDHEN; CDR2 reads SYDVKM. The sequenced sample was peripheral blood. The TCR was taken from a woman aged 40 to 55 with COVID-19, enrolled during active disease. The V and J genes are TRBV28 and TRBJ1-1; D is undetermined. CDR3 DNA: TGTGCCAGCAGTTTAGAGGGCACTGAAGCTTTCTTT. Translated: CASSLEGTEAFF.